The 31 T cell receptor beta chains reported below all come from one sample, sequenced in a study of CD8 T cells in Susac syndrome. A quantity of roughly 0.5 to 1 ug RNA underwent reverse transcription using random hexamers. TCRdb called the immunoSEQ multiplex PCR reads again in MiXCR, with one record for every CDR3 protein. The repertoire has tens of thousands of distinct CDR3 sequences, 90% to 95% of them found once; the top ten carry about 0.3%. Sequenced sample: CD8+ T cells from PBMCs. These receptors all come from a human donor in good health.

J is TRBJ2-2 and V is TRBV12-3 or TRBV12-4, with 13 bases aligning to TRBD2. Trimming took 5 bases from V and 3 from J; bases not matched to a gene: 9. This CDR3 has 18 amino acids. The CDR3 coding sequence is TGTGCCAGCAGTATGCCTGGACTAGCGGGGGATTACACCGGGGAGCTGTTTTTT. Translated: CASSMPGLAGDYTGELFF.

This clonotype was seen just once. The chain combines TRBV30 with TRBJ1-1, with no clear D. Trimming left V 1 base short and J 0 bases short, with 12 bases between. CDR3 length equals 15 residues. CDR1 GTSNPN and CDR2 SVGIG come from the germline V gene (reference sequence). The CDR3 sequence: CAWSAGDRLNTEAFF. The DNA of the CDR3 is TGTGCCTGGAGTGCAGGCGACCGTCTGAACACTGAAGCTTTCTTT.

The V gene is TRBV5-6, the J gene TRBJ2-3; 10 nucleotides match TRBD1. Germline trimming cut 0 bases from V and 1 base from J; bases unmatched to any gene: 2. This CDR3 spans 16 amino acids. Germline V lookup: CDR1 SGHDT, CDR2 YYEEEE. The CDR3 coding sequence is TGTGCCAGCAGCTTGGCGGGGACAGGGGGCACAGATACGCAGTATTTT. The encoded protein is CASSLAGTGGTDTQYF.

V and J are TRBV2 and TRBJ2-7, with 7 bases identical to TRBD1. Looked up from germline, CDR1 is SNHLY and CDR2 is FYNNEI. V lost 11 bases and J lost 3; bases outside the gene matches: 10. The CDR3 length is 13 residues. CDR3 DNA: TGTGCCCTTCGGACAGGTGCGTTCTACGAGCAGTACTTC. As protein: CALRTGAFYEQYF.

V is TRBV3-1 and J is TRBJ2-1; 7 nucleotides line up with TRBD2. V lost 8 bases to trimming and J lost 9 bases; unmatched junction nucleotides: 10. There are 13 residues in the CDR3. Germline V gene data show CDR1 as LGHDT and CDR2 as YNNKEL (reference sequence). CDR3 in DNA: TGTGCCAGCGTAAGCGGGGCGCCCGGTGAGCAGTTCTTC. As protein: CASVSGAPGEQFF.

The chain combines TRBV20-1 with TRBJ2-6, with D perhaps matching TRBD2 (6 bases). Germline assignment: CDR1 DFQATT and CDR2 SNEGSKA (reference sequence). This CDR3 has 16 residues. V was pared by 7 bases and J by 0 bases, with 16 bases between. CDR3: CSVPRGILSGANVLTF. The CDR3 region has the DNA TGCAGTGTCCCTCGGGGGATTCTCTCTGGGGCCAACGTCCTGACTTTC.

J is TRBJ2-3 and V is TRBV5-1; no clear D gene. Germline V gives CDR1 SGHRS, CDR2 YFSETQ. This CDR3 has 14 amino acids. V was pared by 0 bases and J by 1 base, with 6 bases between. CDR3 DNA: TGCGCCAGCAGCTTGGGTGACGGCACAGATACGCAGTATTTT. Translation: CASSLGDGTDTQYF.

The V gene is TRBV5-5, the J gene TRBJ2-2; D is possibly TRBD1 (6 bases). Germline V lookup: CDR1 SGHKS, CDR2 YYEKEE (reference sequence). The CDR3 runs 15 residues. V was pared by 0 bases and J by 1 base, with 7 bases between. This chain's CDR3 is CASSLVTGNTGELFF. The DNA of the CDR3 is TGTGCCAGCAGCTTGGTGACAGGGAACACCGGGGAGCTGTTTTTT. Combining the CDR3 with reference TRBV5-5 and TRBJ2-2 gives the whole variable domain DAGVTQSPTHLIKTRGQQVTLRCSPISGHKSVSWYQQVLGQGPQFIFQYYEKEERGRGNFPDRFSARQFPNYSSELNVNALLLGDSALYLCASSLVTGNTGELFFGEGSRLTVL.

CDR3: CASSLRVGGNTEAFF. CDR3 DNA: TGCGCCAGCAGCCTCCGGGTGGGAGGCAACACTGAAGCTTTCTTT. The chain has TRBV4-1 and TRBJ1-1; D remains ambiguous. The CDR3 extends over 15 amino acids. Germline-derived CDR1 and CDR2 are MGHRA and YSYEKL. V lost 4 bases, J lost 2 bases, and 14 bases lay in between.

The rearrangement links TRBV27 to TRBJ1-3, with a tentative D call TRBD1 (6 bases). The CDR3 is made up of 15 amino acids. CDR1 and CDR2 from the germline V gene are MNHEY and SMNVEV (reference sequence). V was cut by 8 bases and J by 0 bases, with 14 bases left in between. The CDR3 nucleotides are TGTGCCAGCCGGGGGCAGGGTGCCTCTGGAAACACCATATATTTT. Translating it yields CASRGQGASGNTIYF.

This sequence joins TRBV20-1 and TRBJ2-7, with 8 positions matching TRBD1. With 3 bases clipped from V and 3 bases from J, the junction kept 10 bases outside the gene matches. CDR3 size: 15 residues. Germline CDR1 is DFQATT and CDR2 is SNEGSKA (reference sequence). CDR3 DNA sequence: TGCAGTGCTAGCAACCGGGACAGGACGATCTACGAGCAGTACTTC. Its protein is CSASNRDRTIYEQYF.

V is TRBV5-6 and J is TRBJ2-3; no clear D gene. The germline V gene has CDR1 SGHDT and CDR2 YYEEEE. The CDR3 consists of 14 residues. V was clipped by 0 bases and J by 4 bases, with 9 bases between them. The CDR3 reads CASSLVQSPDTQYF. The CDR3 coding sequence is TGTGCCAGCAGCTTGGTGCAGAGCCCAGATACGCAGTATTTT.

The chain recombines TRBV6-2 or TRBV6-3 with TRBJ1-5, with 7 bases fitting TRBD1. V trimming: 5 bases; J trimming: 8 bases; junction bases outside the gene matches: 12. Germline values: CDR1 MNHEY, CDR2 SVGEGT. The length of the CDR3 is 15 residues. The DNA for the CDR3 is TGTGCCAGCAGTCGCCTCGACAGGGCAGATGAGCCCCAGCATTTT. It codes for CASSRLDRADEPQHF.

The genes are TRBV20-1 and TRBJ1-1; no clear D. The length of the CDR3 is 15 residues. Trimming pared 4 bases from V and 0 bases from J, leaving 15 bases between. Germline V lookup: CDR1 DFQATT, CDR2 SNEGSKA (reference sequence). The CDR3 region is CSATPEADMNTEAFF. CDR3 nucleotides: TGCAGTGCTACTCCCGAAGCGGATATGAACACTGAAGCTTTCTTT.

The chain employs TRBV4-3 and TRBJ2-3; 9 positions agree with TRBD1. V dropped 5 bases and J dropped 1; count of bases not matched to a gene: 4. Germline CDR1 and CDR2: LGHNA and YSLEER. The CDR3 contains 15 residues. CDR3: CASSARTGGTDTQYF. For the CDR3, the DNA is TGCGCCAGCAGCGCCCGGACAGGGGGCACAGATACGCAGTATTTT.

The chain has TRBV3-1 and TRBJ2-2; TRBD2 matches 13 bases. With 5 bases clipped from V and 6 bases from J, the junction kept 9 bases outside the gene matches. The CDR3 has 17 residues. Germline-derived CDR1 and CDR2 are LGHDT and YNNKEL (reference sequence). The CDR3 here is CASSFGLAGDSSGELFF. In nucleotides, the CDR3 is TGTGCCAGCAGCTTCGGACTAGCGGGAGATTCGTCCGGGGAGCTGTTTTTT.

This clonotype was seen only once. The V and J genes are TRBV14 and TRBJ2-2; D is ambiguous. Trimming stripped 2 bases from V and 8 bases from J, with 9 bases between. Germline V lookup: CDR1 SGHDN, CDR2 FVKESK. This CDR3 region has 13 residues. CDR3 sequence (DNA): TGTGCCAGCAGCCAATCCGGCATTGGGGAGCTGTTTTTT. It encodes CASSQSGIGELFF. The variable domain in full, completed from reference TRBV14 and TRBJ2-2, reads EAGVTQFPSHSVIEKGQTVTLRCDPISGHDNLYWYRRVMGKEIKFLLHFVKESKQDESGMPNNRFLAERTGGTYSTLKVQPAELEDSGVYFCASSQSGIGELFFGEGSRLTVL.

The rearrangement links TRBV9 to TRBJ2-3; D remains unclear. This CDR3 region has 10 residues. The V end lost 5 bases, the J end lost 5 bases, and 3 bases lay between the germline ends. Per germline, CDR1 SGDLS and CDR2 YYNGEE. In nucleotides, the CDR3 is TGTGCCAGCAGTGGAGATACGCAGTATTTT. Translation gives CASSGDTQYF.

V usage is TRBV9 and J usage is TRBJ1-2; D might be TRBD1 (5 bases). This CDR3 contains 14 residues. Per germline, CDR1 SGDLS and CDR2 YYNGEE. V lost 4 bases and J 5 bases, leaving 15 bases between the germline ends. CDR3 region: CASSPRDDNYGYTF. The CDR3, as DNA: TGTGCCAGCAGCCCCCGGGACGATAATTATGGCTACACCTTC. Variable domain in full (rest from reference TRBV9 and TRBJ1-2): DSGVTQTPKHLITATGQRVTLRCSPRSGDLSVYWYQQSLDQGLQFLIQYYNGEERAKGNILERFSAQQFPDLHSELNLSSLELGDSALYFCASSPRDDNYGYTFGSGTRLTVV.

V usage is TRBV4-3 and J usage is TRBJ2-7; 12 nucleotides agree with TRBD2. CDR3 length: 16 amino acids. Germline V lookup: CDR1 LGHNA, CDR2 YSLEER. V gave up 4 bases and J gave up 2 bases; unmatched junction bases: 6. CDR3 protein: CASSLLAGGEAYEQYF. CDR3 bases: TGCGCCAGCAGCCTCCTAGCGGGGGGGGAGGCCTACGAGCAGTACTTC.

This clonotype was detected only a few times. The chain links TRBV20-1 to TRBJ2-1, with 7 bases identical to TRBD2. CDR1 and CDR2 from the germline V gene are DFQATT and SNEGSKA (reference sequence). With V trimmed by 3 bases and J by 7 bases, 9 bases remained unmatched. The CDR3 contains 14 residues. CDR3 amino acids: CSARGLADYNEQFF. Written as DNA, the CDR3 is TGCAGTGCTAGGGGTCTAGCGGACTATAATGAGCAGTTCTTC.

This rearrangement joins TRBV24-1 to TRBJ2-3; TRBD1 agrees at 9 bases. V shed 9 bases and J 4 bases; nucleotides not matched to a gene: 4. The CDR3 runs 13 residues. Germline V gives CDR1 KGHDR, CDR2 SFDVKD. This chain's CDR3 is CATADRGSDTQYF. The CDR3 DNA reads as TGTGCCACCGCGGACAGGGGATCAGATACGCAGTATTTT.

The chain carries TRBV18 and TRBJ1-1; D unclear. This CDR3 is 12 amino acids long. V dropped 6 bases and J dropped 8 bases, with 13 bases sitting between them. CDR1 and CDR2 (germline): KGHSH, LQKENI. The CDR3 here is CASSTERSEAFF. Here the CDR3 DNA reads TGTGCCAGCTCCACCGAGCGATCCGAAGCTTTCTTT.

The chain uses TRBV4-3 and TRBJ1-1; 7 nucleotides match TRBD1. The CDR3 loop spans 17 amino acids. The V and J ends lost 0 bases and 1 base, in that order; junction bases with no gene match: 8. The germline CDR1 and CDR2 sequences are LGHNA and YSLEER. The chain's CDR3 is CASSQESRDSKNTEAFF. The CDR3 DNA is TGCGCCAGCAGCCAAGAGAGTAGGGACAGCAAGAACACTGAAGCTTTCTTT.

V and J are TRBV6-6 and TRBJ1-5; D is unclear. This CDR3 spans 14 amino acids. The V end lost 6 bases, the J end lost 2 bases, and 11 bases lay between the germline ends. Germline V gene data show CDR1 as MNHNY and CDR2 as SVGAGI (reference sequence). The DNA of the CDR3 is TGTGCCAGCAGCCTGAACACGGGCAATCAGCCCCAGCATTTT. This encodes CASSLNTGNQPQHF.

This clonotype came up once. The chain combines TRBV9 with TRBJ2-7; D is undetermined. The germline V and J ends were trimmed by 0 bases and 5 bases, with 9 bases remaining between them. The germline V gene encodes CDR1 SGDLS and CDR2 YYNGEE. The CDR3 covers 13 residues. CDR3 loop: CASSVGSYDEQYF. CDR3 coding DNA: TGTGCCAGCAGCGTAGGAAGCTACGACGAGCAGTACTTC. Supplemented by reference TRBV9 and TRBJ2-7, the full variable domain reads DSGVTQTPKHLITATGQRVTLRCSPRSGDLSVYWYQQSLDQGLQFLIQYYNGEERAKGNILERFSAQQFPDLHSELNLSSLELGDSALYFCASSVGSYDEQYFGPGTRLTVT.

The chain recombines TRBV24-1 with TRBJ2-1; the match to TRBD1 covers 7 bases. The CDR3 covers 14 residues. Losses at the gene ends were 6 bases for V and 8 bases for J; bases not matched to a gene: 9. Germline loops: CDR1 KGHDR, CDR2 SFDVKD. This CDR3 is CATSRTGAGDEQFF. CDR3 DNA: TGTGCCACCAGTCGAACAGGGGCTGGAGATGAGCAGTTCTTC.

J is TRBJ1-1 and V is TRBV6-2 or TRBV6-3, with 10 bases lining up with TRBD1. The germline V gene has CDR1 MNHEY and CDR2 SVGEGT. V shed 7 bases, J shed 5 bases, and the junction held 19 bases outside the gene matches. This CDR3 has 18 amino acids. This CDR3 reads CASTQLPGTGAPRTEAFF. In DNA form, the CDR3 reads TGTGCCAGCACCCAACTTCCCGGGACAGGGGCCCCGAGGACTGAAGCTTTCTTT.

This chain uses TRBV15 with TRBJ1-5; TRBD1 is a possible D gene (5 bases). Deletions cut 3 bases from V and 6 bases from J, with 9 bases between. The CDR3 length is 13 residues. Germline V lookup: CDR1 LNHNV, CDR2 YYDKDF (reference sequence). CDR3 DNA: TGTGCCACCAGCAGTGGCGGGGCTCAGCCCCAGCATTTT. Its translation is CATSSGGAQPQHF.

The chain links TRBV29-1 to TRBJ2-1; no clear D gene. Germline CDR1 is SQVTM and CDR2 is ANQGSEA. CDR3 length: 11 residues. V gave up 2 bases and J gave up 4 bases, with 3 bases separating them. CDR3: CSVELYNEQFF. CDR3 nucleotides: TGCAGCGTTGAACTGTACAATGAGCAGTTCTTC.

The V gene is TRBV29-1, the J gene TRBJ2-3; 9 nucleotides align to TRBD2. There are 15 residues in the CDR3. V dropped 6 bases and J dropped 2; count of bases not matched to a gene: 9. Germline values: CDR1 SQVTM, CDR2 ANQGSEA. CDR3 sequence: CSVTTTSGHTDTQYF. CDR3 DNA: TGCAGCGTCACAACCACTAGCGGGCACACAGATACGCAGTATTTT.